This T cell receptor beta chain derives from a study of blood T cell repertoires in COVID-19 (dated by TCRdb to 2019 to 2021). Broadly, across the study: Samples from collaborators originated in the United States, Italy and Spain and spanned both the acute and convalescent phases of COVID-19. The material from the prospective study consisted of cDNA or gDNA derived from T cells, B-cell-depleted T cells, or PBMCs. The dataset comprised deeply sampled blood TCRbeta repertoires from subjects exposed to, actively infected with, or recovered from COVID-19. The repertoires were released in a freely available public database meant as a resource for research on the immune response to SARS-CoV-2. Samples were obtained from the ongoing ImmuneRACE study (first 160 participants) and from 1,254 subjects provided by 6 global collaborators. The sample metadata nearly always contained a de-identified subject ID, COVID-19 status, age in years and sex. Where available, HLA class I and class II types were obtained from metadata supplied by the sample provider rather than from assay-based typing.

TCRbeta CDR3 regions were amplified from genomic DNA using the immunoSEQ Assay, a bias-controlled multiplex PCR. The original methods were these. The number of nucleated cells in each sample was estimated by amplification of reference gene primers within the assay. To quantify the absolute abundance of each unique TCRbeta CDR3 rearrangement, sequence reads were collapsed and filtered. For each sample, productive Simpson clonality was calculated as the square root of Simpson's diversity index over productive rearrangements. TCRdb's version of the immuneACCESS table is confined to in-frame rearrangements and falls short of the full clone set. An unresolved V gene accounts for under half of the shortfall where checked; the remainder is of unknown origin. That table is the source of V, J and clone size, and D and trimming were worked out from the DNA. In all, the sample holds about 670,000 clones, and about 90% of those were seen once. The ten largest clones take up roughly 0.25% of the sample.

Turning to this clone: Which antigen it targets is not known. No base qualities exist here, and no much larger clone lies one base off it.

V ends up 6 bases short and J 0 bases short, with an unmatched junction base count of 7. For CDR1 and CDR2, the germline V gene lists SGHAT and FQNNGV. There are 16 amino acids in the CDR3, from cysteine to phenylalanine inclusive. Just the 48-base CDR3 DNA is kept, in frame starting at base 1. The study at large found these results: The amount of clinical and demographic metadata varied by source and participant and was provided uncurated.

Each collaborating institution followed its own protocols to collect whole blood in K2EDTA tubes. For TCRbeta analysis, collaborator samples were shipped as frozen whole blood, as isolated PBMCs, or as DNA extracted from either sample type. The receptor's source is a woman younger than 30 with acute or convalescent COVID-19. The chain employs TRBV11-2 and TRBJ1-3; the central 8 bases match TRBD1. The sequencing sample was made of peripheral blood. In nucleotide form, the sequence is TGTGCCAGCAGTGGCTTAGGACAGGGCTCTGGAAACACCATATATTTT. The encoded protein is CASSGLGQGSGNTIYF.